This paragraph covers one T cell receptor beta chain sequence. Some clones are missing from TCRdb's copy, which holds only in-frame ones; the method was immunoSEQ multiplex PCR. The repertoire consists of roughly 45,000 clones, with approximately 95% occurring once and the leading ten covering roughly 7.1%. This CDR3 is built from 13 residues. Germline V gives CDR1 MNHNS, CDR2 SASEGT. V gave up 10 bases and J gave up 0 bases, with 12 bases separating them. The data originate from a study of cytomegalovirus exposure and HLA in healthy donors. The wider study: The approximately 120 validation repertoires were reported in a later analysis to have been generated on the same platform as the 666 first-cohort repertoires.

This clonotype was obtained from a woman in her late teens or twenties in good health and CMV-seropositive. Sequencing was carried out using PBMCs. This chain connects TRBV6-1 to TRBJ1-1; possible D gene TRBD1, 6 bases. CDR3 sequence: CAIRTDMNTEAFF. Here the CDR3 DNA reads TGTGCCATTCGGACAGATATGAACACTGAAGCTTTCTTT.